This TCR beta chain was retrieved from a study of post-analysis software for immune sequencing data. For the study at large: The cohort encompassed relapsing-remitting, secondary progressive and progressive-relapsing multiple sclerosis disease courses.

Unique molecular identifiers had been added to the TCR beta cDNA libraries. T cells numbering about 0.85 to 11 million yielded cDNA molecules that totaled about 500,000. TCRdb reprocessed the PCR reads via MiXCR and lists one record per CDR3 protein. Here the sample spans 250,000 to 300,000 distinct CDR3 sequences, around 34% being singletons. General study points: Significantly decreased normalized Chao1 diversity was recorded for multiple sclerosis patients relative to controls. TRBV5-6, TRBV5-1 and TRBV20-1 were among roughly 5 TRBV segments more frequent in patients than controls.

Germline V CDR1 and CDR2: SGHAT, FQNNGV. V trimming: 4 bases; J trimming: 4 bases; junction bases outside the gene matches: 4. The CDR3 is 16 residues long. This clonotype has ten or more counts. Its target is unknown. This TCR was sampled from a girl aged 10-17 years with multiple sclerosis. Sequencing was carried out using blood. The genes are TRBV11-2 and TRBJ2-3, with 14 bases lining up with TRBD2. In DNA, the CDR3 is TGTGCCAGCAGCTCTGGGACTAGCGGGAGACCAGATACGCAGTATTTT. This translates into CASSSGTSGRPDTQYF.